Listed below are T cell receptor beta chains from one sample, sequenced in a study of blood T cell repertoires in COVID-19. Libraries were prepared by immunoSEQ multiplex PCR; TCRdb keeps only in-frame clonotypes and omits some of them. The sample has fewer than 200,000 clones; 65% to 85% are singletons. The sequenced sample was PBMCs or T cells enriched from blood (not recorded which). Receptors originate from a woman in her fifties or sixties in a cohort exposed to, infected with or recovered from COVID-19 (not recorded which). The CDR3 runs from the conserved cysteine through the conserved F or W. D genes are given only for firm matches. Not every row has a clone size; where given, it reads once, few, many or a size class.

DNA | CDR3 | D | V | size | J
TGCGCCAGCAGCACGGAGGGGGCGCTGAACACCGGGGAGCTGTTTTTT | CASSTEGALNTGELFF | NA | TRBV5-1 | NA | TRBJ2-2
TGTGCCACCGGTACGGTTTATAATTCACCCCTCCACTTT | CATGTVYNSPLHF | NA | TRBV15 | NA | TRBJ1-6
TGTGCCAGCAGTTTTGGACAGGCGCCCTCCTACGAGCAGTACTTC | CASSFGQAPSYEQYF | TRBD1 | TRBV7-8 | NA | TRBJ2-7
TGTGCCAGCAGTCCCCGATCCCGGACTAGCGGCTACAATGAGCAGTTCTTC | CASSPRSRTSGYNEQFF | TRBD2 | TRBV6-6 | NA | TRBJ2-1
TGTGCCAGCAGCCAGACAGTTGACAATGAGCAGTTCTTC | CASSQTVDNEQFF | NA | TRBV3-1/TRBV3-2 | NA | TRBJ2-1
TGCGCCAGCAGCTTGGGACTAGCGGGAGTTGATACGCAGTATTTT | CASSLGLAGVDTQYF | TRBD2 | TRBV5-1 | NA | TRBJ2-3
TGTGCCAGCAGCGCCTTCAGGGGGAGCACTGAAGCTTTCTTT | CASSAFRGSTEAFF | TRBD1 | TRBV6-2/TRBV6-3 | NA | TRBJ1-1
TGTGCCAGCAGCCGGGACAGCATAAATGAAAAACTGTTTTTT | CASSRDSINEKLFF | TRBD1 | TRBV5-6 | NA | TRBJ1-4
TGTGCCAGCAGCTTGGTTCCTACCCAAACCTACGAGCAGTACTTC | CASSLVPTQTYEQYF | NA | TRBV5-5 | NA | TRBJ2-7
TGCAGCGTTGATCCGACAGGGGTGAATGAAAAACTGTTTTTT | CSVDPTGVNEKLFF | TRBD1 | TRBV29-1 | NA | TRBJ1-4
TGTGCCAGCAGCCTACAAGTGGAGGGCTACACCTTC | CASSLQVEGYTF | NA | TRBV28 | NA | TRBJ1-2
TGTGCCAGCAGTTTACCTATTAGCGGGTTCGGGGAGCTGTTTTTT | CASSLPISGFGELFF | TRBD2 | TRBV28 | NA | TRBJ2-2
TGTGCCAGCAGTTTGCAGGGGGCGTACACTGAAGCTTTCTTT | CASSLQGAYTEAFF | TRBD1 | TRBV27 | NA | TRBJ1-1
TGTGCCACCAGCGGTGGAGGGTCATCCGAGACCCAGTACTTC | CATSGGGSSETQYF | NA | TRBV15 | NA | TRBJ2-5
TGCGCCAGCAGCTGGGACAGGTGGGCCAACGTCCTGACTTTC | CASSWDRWANVLTF | TRBD1 | TRBV5-1 | NA | TRBJ2-6
TGTGCCAGTAGTACCGACAGGAATCAGCCCCAGCATTTT | CASSTDRNQPQHF | NA | TRBV19 | NA | TRBJ1-5
TGTGCCACCAGTGATTTAGCCAGGGGGCACATTGAGACCCAGTACTTC | CATSDLARGHIETQYF | TRBD1 | TRBV24-1 | many | TRBJ2-5
TGTGCCAGCAGCGTAGCCCCTACCCAGTACTTC | CASSVAPTQYF | NA | TRBV9 | NA | TRBJ2-5
TGTGCCAGCAGCTGGGGGGTCCTAGGGGGCAATCAGCCCCAGCATTTT | CASSWGVLGGNQPQHF | NA | TRBV7-6 | NA | TRBJ1-5
TGTGCCAGCAGCCAAGGGCCAGCCAAAAACATTCAGTACTTC | CASSQGPAKNIQYF | NA | TRBV14 | few | TRBJ2-4
TGTGCCAGCACCCCGGGGACAGCCTACGAGCAGTACTTC | CASTPGTAYEQYF | TRBD1 | TRBV6-5 | NA | TRBJ2-7
TGTGCCAGCAGCTTAAACCCCCCGGGAAGAGGTGGAAACACCATATATTTT | CASSLNPPGRGGNTIYF | NA | TRBV7-3 | NA | TRBJ1-3
TGTGCCAGCAGAGGACAGGGAGATCAGCCCCAGCATTTT | CASRGQGDQPQHF | TRBD1 | TRBV12-3/TRBV12-4 | NA | TRBJ1-5
TGTGCCAGCAGGGCCCCAGGGGTCCGGGGGAACACCGGGGAGCTGTTTTTT | CASRAPGVRGNTGELFF | NA | TRBV2 | NA | TRBJ2-2
TGCGCCAGCAGCTTGGGTGGGACAGGCCCTGGAAACACCATATATTTT | CASSLGGTGPGNTIYF | TRBD1 | TRBV5-1 | NA | TRBJ1-3
TGTGCCAGCAATCCGGAGAGGGGAGGGTACGAGCAGTACTTC | CASNPERGGYEQYF | TRBD2 | TRBV6-5 | NA | TRBJ2-7
TGTGCCAGCAGTAAACAGGGATCACCCCTCCACTTT | CASSKQGSPLHF | NA | TRBV6-5 | NA | TRBJ1-6
TGTGCCATCAGTGAGTCCCCGGGGGGCGGGCCGCAGCATTTT | CAISESPGGGPQHF | NA | TRBV10-3 | NA | TRBJ1-5
TGTGCCAGCAGTTACTCGTACACCCACTCCAAGACAGATAGCAATCAGCCCCAGCATTTT | CASSYSYTHSKTDSNQPQHF | NA | TRBV6-2/TRBV6-3 | NA | TRBJ1-5
TGTGCCAGCAGTGAAGGACTAGCGGGTTACAATGAGCAGTTCTTC | CASSEGLAGYNEQFF | TRBD2 | TRBV2 | NA | TRBJ2-1
TGCGCCAGCAGCTTGCAGGGTCCTTCGACAGACATTCAGTACTTC | CASSLQGPSTDIQYF | NA | TRBV5-1 | NA | TRBJ2-4
TGTGCCATCAGTGATCCAGGGGAAAGGACTGAAGCTTTCTTT | CAISDPGERTEAFF | NA | TRBV10-3 | NA | TRBJ1-1
TGCAGCGTCTCGACCGGGAAGGCCACTGAAGCTTTCTTT | CSVSTGKATEAFF | NA | TRBV29-1 | NA | TRBJ1-1
TGTGCCTGGAACAGGGGCAGCCAGCCCCAGCATTTT | CAWNRGSQPQHF | TRBD1 | TRBV30 | NA | TRBJ1-5
TGTGCCAGCAGCTTGGCGCGGGGGGAGATAGCCAAAAACATTCAGTACTTC | CASSLARGEIAKNIQYF | TRBD2 | TRBV5-6 | NA | TRBJ2-4
TGTGCCAGCAGTCTGAACAGGGACCTGTACTTC | CASSLNRDLYF | NA | TRBV28 | few | TRBJ2-5
TGTGCCAGCAGCTTCGAGGGCCTACTAGCGGCGAACACCGGGGAGCTGTTTTTT | CASSFEGLLAANTGELFF | TRBD2 | TRBV7-2 | few | TRBJ2-2
TGTGCCAGCAGCCAAAGGGGACAGACTTTTGGTTCACCCCTCCACTTT | CASSQRGQTFGSPLHF | TRBD1 | TRBV3-1/TRBV3-2 | NA | TRBJ1-6
TGCAGCGTTGATCGGGGGGGGAGTGAAAAACTGTTTTTT | CSVDRGGSEKLFF | NA | TRBV29-1 | once | TRBJ1-4
TGCAGCGTTGAAACAGCAATTAACACCGGGGAGCTGTTTTTT | CSVETAINTGELFF | NA | TRBV29-1 | NA | TRBJ2-2
TGTGCCTGGATTAGAACAGGGCTAACTAACTATGGCTACACCTTC | CAWIRTGLTNYGYTF | NA | TRBV30 | NA | TRBJ1-2
TGTGCCAGCATTCAGACAGGGCGGGCGGCTGAAGCTTTCTTT | CASIQTGRAAEAFF | TRBD1 | TRBV25-1 | NA | TRBJ1-1
TGTGCCTGGACCACACAGGGGAAAGGCTCCTACGAGCAGTACTTC | CAWTTQGKGSYEQYF | TRBD1 | TRBV30 | NA | TRBJ2-7
TGTGCCAGCAGCTTAGCCGGGTATGGCTACACCTTC | CASSLAGYGYTF | NA | TRBV13 | NA | TRBJ1-2
TGTGCCAGCAGTTTCGGGAATAGCGGGGGGGCGACAGATACGCAGTATTTT | CASSFGNSGGATDTQYF | TRBD2 | TRBV28 | NA | TRBJ2-3
TGTGCCAGCAGGCTGCCGGGAGGGAGCGGGAACGCCGCCTACGAGCAGTACTTC | CASRLPGGSGNAAYEQYF | TRBD2 | TRBV27 | NA | TRBJ2-7
TGTGCCTGGGGCGGGGTTGTGGGGGCGAGAACAGATACGCAGTATTTT | CAWGGVVGARTDTQYF | NA | TRBV30 | NA | TRBJ2-3
TGTGCCAGCAGCTCCCAAGCCGGCGGGGGAGGGGATACGCAGTATTTT | CASSSQAGGGGDTQYF | TRBD2 | TRBV7-2 | NA | TRBJ2-3
TGTGCCAGCAGACAGGGGTCTGGAAACACCATATATTTT | CASRQGSGNTIYF | TRBD1 | TRBV2 | NA | TRBJ1-3
TGTGCCAGCAGTTTCTACGGGTCGTTCAACACCGGGGAGCTGTTTTTT | CASSFYGSFNTGELFF | NA | TRBV28 | NA | TRBJ2-2
TGTGCCAGCAGCGTAGCCCCAGGACAGGCGAACACTGAAGCTTTCTTT | CASSVAPGQANTEAFF | TRBD1 | TRBV9 | NA | TRBJ1-1
TGTGCCAGCAGCCCGGCGGGACAGGGGAGGCCTAACTATGGCTACACCTTC | CASSPAGQGRPNYGYTF | TRBD1 | TRBV5-4 | few | TRBJ1-2
TGCAGCGTTGTCCGGGGAAAGACTGAAGCTTTCTTT | CSVVRGKTEAFF | NA | TRBV29-1 | NA | TRBJ1-1